The present TCR beta chain was sequenced within a study of blood T cell repertoires in COVID-19. Study details: There were acute and convalescent COVID-19 samples, and they came from the United States, Italy and Spain.

CDR1 is SGDLS, CDR2 YYNGEE, per germline. Trimming at V came to 4 bases and at J to 2 bases, leaving 7 bases not matched to a gene. This CDR3 is built from 15 residues. This clone has a single count. Individuals drawn from 24 US areas were roughly 18 to 95 years old. Grouping used clinical history reported by participants in a survey and questionnaire. As originally analysed: Reference gene primers were amplified, and this amplification served to estimate nucleated cell counts. Sequenced by immunoSEQ multiplex PCR; TCRdb stores in-frame clones only, minus some. V, J and clone size are those of that table, while D and trimming were read from the DNA. Of 250,000 or so clones in the sample, roughly 81% were seen once.

The sequencing input was PBMCs or T cells enriched from blood (not recorded which). The TCR originated in a woman between 50 and 59 years old who had been exposed to COVID-19. The chain combines TRBV9 with TRBJ2-3; 7 bases line up with TRBD2. In nucleotides, the CDR3 is TGTGCCAGCAGCCTTCAAGCGGGGTACACAGATACGCAGTATTTT. Translating it yields CASSLQAGYTDTQYF.